The 21 T cell receptor beta chains reported below all come from one sample, sequenced in a study of T cell repertoires in cytomegalovirus infection (dated by TCRdb to the late 2010s). The sequencer listed for this sample is Illumina HiSeq 1500. TCRdb took the public reads, trimmed them with fastp at Q25, ran MiXCR for clone calling and kept in-frame beta chains. Records with the same CDR3 protein are collapsed into one entry carrying the most frequent genes and DNA. For this sample there are about 900,000 distinct CDR3 sequences; around 32% appear just once. 11% to 15% of the sample belongs to the ten largest clones. Sample treatment or condition, as interpreted from the label and publication: in vitro stimulation with specific CMV peptide epitopes to enrich CMV-specific T cells. These receptors lack a known antigen. The sample consisted of cultured CD8+ T cells from PBMCs, taken from culture after CMV antigen stimulation. The receptors originated from a human donor in good health (CMV status not recorded). Some clones in this sample may be carry-over from other donors' samples.

The rearrangement uses TRBV6-1 and TRBJ2-5; the D is unclear. Germline CDR1 and CDR2: MNHNS and SASEGT. The CDR3 loop spans 12 amino acids. Trimming left V 6 bases short and J 3 bases short, with 8 bases between. The CDR3 sequence: CASSGWEETQYF. CDR3 in DNA: TGTGCCAGCAGCGGGTGGGAAGAGACCCAGTACTTC.

This clonotype was counted only a few times. This sequence joins TRBV19 and TRBJ2-7; no clear D gene. The V end was cut by 3 bases, the J end by 6 bases, with 15 bases between. Germline lookup yields CDR1 LNHDA and CDR2 SQIVND (reference sequence). This CDR3 has 14 residues. This CDR3 reads CASSIASDLSEQYF. CDR3 nucleotides: TGTGCCAGTAGTATTGCGTCGGACCTTTCCGAGCAGTACTTC.

The chain uses TRBV6-1 and TRBJ2-3; 10 bases match TRBD2. Germline CDR1 and CDR2: MNHNS and SASEGT. V was pared by 4 bases and J by 2 bases, with 6 bases of the junction left unmatched. The CDR3 consists of 16 residues. In nucleotides, the CDR3 is TGTGCCAGCAGTGGGCAACTAGCGGGGAACACAGATACGCAGTATTTT. Translation gives CASSGQLAGNTDTQYF.

This rearrangement joins TRBV20-1 to TRBJ2-3; D unclear. V lost 5 bases and J 1 base, leaving 16 bases between the germline ends. The CDR3 has 15 residues. Germline V lookup: CDR1 DFQATT, CDR2 SNEGSKA (reference sequence). The CDR3 reads CSAFDAGQGTDTQYF. In DNA form, the CDR3 reads TGCAGTGCTTTCGACGCCGGCCAAGGCACAGATACGCAGTATTTT.

The chain couples TRBV6-1 to TRBJ2-3; the D is unclear. CDR1 and CDR2 from the germline V gene are MNHNS and SASEGT. V was shortened by 0 bases and J by 0 bases, with 13 bases between the two germline ends. The CDR3 is made up of 17 amino acids. CDR3 bases: TGTGCCAGCAGTGAAGCGCTGGTTTCCTCTAGCACAGATACGCAGTATTTT. Its translation is CASSEALVSSSTDTQYF.

This clonotype was counted at least ten times. The chain has TRBV5-5 and TRBJ1-2; D not resolved. The CDR3 is 19 residues long. The V end was cut by 0 bases, the J end by 4 bases, with 25 bases between. From germline, CDR1 is SGHKS and CDR2 YYEKEE (reference sequence). CDR3 residues: CASSLAGPQVAGLRYGYTF. The CDR3 nucleotides are TGTGCCAGCAGCTTGGCCGGCCCCCAGGTTGCGGGATTGCGCTATGGCTACACCTTC. Full variable domain (remainder filled in from reference TRBV5-5 and TRBJ1-2): DAGVTQSPTHLIKTRGQQVTLRCSPISGHKSVSWYQQVLGQGPQFIFQYYEKEERGRGNFPDRFSARQFPNYSSELNVNALLLGDSALYLCASSLAGPQVAGLRYGYTFGSGTRLTVV.

This chain links TRBV4-1 with TRBJ2-3, with TRBD2 identical over 9 bases. The CDR3 covers 15 residues. The germline CDR1 and CDR2 sequences are MGHRA and YSYEKL. V lost 6 bases, J lost 8 bases, and 12 bases stayed unmatched. The CDR3 coding sequence is TGCGCCAGCAGATCGACCGGGACTAGCATGGGTACGCAGTATTTT. This encodes CASRSTGTSMGTQYF.

V and J are TRBV27 and TRBJ2-7; the match to TRBD1 covers 11 bases. The CDR3 extends over 16 amino acids. V shed 5 bases and J 6 bases; nucleotides not matched to a gene: 12. Germline V CDR1 and CDR2: MNHEY, SMNVEV (reference sequence). CDR3 residues: CASSPNPGTGGIEQYF. DNA for the CDR3: TGTGCCAGCAGTCCGAACCCCGGGACAGGGGGAATCGAGCAGTACTTC.

The chain links TRBV25-1 to TRBJ1-2; no clear D. CDR1 and CDR2 from the germline V gene are MGHDK and SYGVNS. With 4 bases removed from V and 7 bases from J, the gap between germline ends came to 16 bases. CDR3 size: 14 residues. CDR3 coding DNA: TGTGCCAGCAGTGGCGCGGAGGGAGGACCTGGCTACACCTTC. Translation: CASSGAEGGPGYTF.

The rearrangement uses TRBV12-3 or TRBV12-4 and TRBJ2-5; 9 bases map to TRBD1. Germline trimming cut 4 bases from V and 1 base from J; bases unmatched to any gene: 4. This CDR3 comprises 15 residues. The chain's CDR3 is CASSSGQGIQETQYF. CDR3 nucleotides: TGTGCCAGCAGTTCCGGACAGGGGATCCAAGAGACCCAGTACTTC.

This clonotype was counted ten times or more. The chain recombines TRBV15 with TRBJ1-3, with unresolved D. The germline gives CDR1 LNHNV, CDR2 YYDKDF (reference sequence). The CDR3 loop spans 15 amino acids. Trimming cost V 3 bases and J 2 bases, with 11 bases left between them. CDR3 bases: TGTGCCACCAGCAGGTTCGGGGAAACTGGAAACACCATATATTTT. Residues: CATSRFGETGNTIYF. The variable domain in full, with the rest retrieved from reference TRBV15 and TRBJ1-3, is DAMVIQNPRYQVTQFGKPVTLSCSQTLNHNVMYWYQQKSSQAPKLLFHYYDKDFNNEADTPDNFQSRRPNTSFCFLDIRSPGLGDTAMYLCATSRFGETGNTIYFGEGSWLTVV.

The rearrangement uses TRBV12-3 or TRBV12-4 and TRBJ1-6; a weak D match, TRBD1 (5 bases). The CDR3 covers 16 residues. Between the trimmed V and J ends, which lost 3 bases and 12 bases, there was a span of 21 bases. The CDR3 sequence is CASSLGDAGVDLPLHF. As DNA, the CDR3 is TGTGCCAGCAGTTTGGGGGATGCGGGGGTGGATTTACCCCTCCACTTT.

The chain joins TRBV20-1 to TRBJ2-3, with D perhaps matching TRBD1 or TRBD2 (5 bases each). This CDR3 spans 16 amino acids. V was shortened by 2 bases and J by 3 bases, with 18 bases between the two germline ends. Germline assignment: CDR1 DFQATT and CDR2 SNEGSKA (reference sequence). Here the CDR3 reads CSARTGTSRITDTQYF. CDR3 DNA sequence: TGCAGTGCTAGAACCGGGACCTCGAGGATAACAGATACGCAGTATTTT.

Only a few counts were recorded for this clonotype. The chain has TRBV10-3 and TRBJ1-1; D is ambiguous. Trimming removed 7 bases at V and 5 bases at J, with 29 bases between. Germline CDR1 is ENHRY and CDR2 is SYGVKD. This CDR3 region has 18 residues. DNA for the CDR3: TGTGCCATCACAAGGGTCGCCTACAGCTCCCCCCGGAGAACTGAAGCTTTCTTT. Translation: CAITRVAYSSPRRTEAFF.

V and J are TRBV27 and TRBJ1-5; D ambiguous. Germline CDR1 and CDR2: MNHEY and SMNVEV (reference sequence). This CDR3 is built from 14 residues. Trimming took 6 bases from V and 9 from J, leaving 18 bases between them. In DNA, the CDR3 is TGTGCCAGCAGCCACGGCGGACGGTCAGCGCCCCAGCATTTT. Translation: CASSHGGRSAPQHF.

This chain connects TRBV7-6 to TRBJ2-7; D gene unclear. Germline V CDR1 and CDR2: SGHVS, FNYEAQ. There are 12 residues in the CDR3. The germline V and J ends were trimmed by 4 bases and 4 bases, with 8 bases remaining between them. The CDR3 sequence: CASSSAGYEQYF. In DNA, the CDR3 is TGTGCCAGCAGCTCAGCTGGGTACGAGCAGTACTTC.

This clonotype was detected a few times. J is TRBJ2-5 and V is TRBV7-8, with 11 bases aligning to TRBD1. CDR1 and CDR2 (germline): SGHVS, FQNEAQ. The CDR3 runs 15 residues. V lost 2 bases, J lost 4 bases, and 3 bases stayed unmatched. In DNA form, the CDR3 reads TGTGCCAGCAGCTTATGGACAGGGGGCAGAGAGACCCAGTACTTC. It yields the protein CASSLWTGGRETQYF.

The gene calls are TRBV4-1 and TRBJ2-5; D call uncertain. With 0 bases removed from V and 1 base from J, the gap between germline ends came to 12 bases. This CDR3 contains 16 residues. Germline lookup yields CDR1 MGHRA and CDR2 YSYEKL. The CDR3 DNA is TGCGCCAGCAGCCAAGAGACCAACATTTTCCAAGAGACCCAGTACTTC. It specifies CASSQETNIFQETQYF.

This clonotype occurred a few times. The rearrangement joins TRBV12-3 or TRBV12-4 to TRBJ2-7; D gene ambiguous. CDR3 length: 11 amino acids. Trimming removed 5 bases at V and 5 bases at J, with 7 bases between. DNA for the CDR3: TGTGCCAGCAGTGCCTTGGACGAGCAGTACTTC. Encoded protein: CASSALDEQYF.

The chain has TRBV6-2 or TRBV6-3 and TRBJ1-2; no clear D. Germline loops: CDR1 MNHEY, CDR2 SVGEGT. V lost 8 bases, J lost 3 bases, and 10 bases lay in between. The CDR3 length is 12 residues. In DNA form, the CDR3 reads TGTGCCAGCGAAGGGAACGACTATGGCTACACCTTC. Protein product: CASEGNDYGYTF.

This clonotype was recorded a few times. CDR3 amino acids: CASSPLREFGGYTF. In DNA form, the CDR3 reads TGTGCCAGCAGCCCGCTTAGGGAATTTGGAGGCTACACCTTC. The V call is TRBV14, the J call TRBJ1-2; no firm D call. The CDR3 totals 14 residues. Germline CDR1 is SGHDN and CDR2 is FVKESK. The V end was cut by 4 bases, the J end by 8 bases, with 17 bases between.